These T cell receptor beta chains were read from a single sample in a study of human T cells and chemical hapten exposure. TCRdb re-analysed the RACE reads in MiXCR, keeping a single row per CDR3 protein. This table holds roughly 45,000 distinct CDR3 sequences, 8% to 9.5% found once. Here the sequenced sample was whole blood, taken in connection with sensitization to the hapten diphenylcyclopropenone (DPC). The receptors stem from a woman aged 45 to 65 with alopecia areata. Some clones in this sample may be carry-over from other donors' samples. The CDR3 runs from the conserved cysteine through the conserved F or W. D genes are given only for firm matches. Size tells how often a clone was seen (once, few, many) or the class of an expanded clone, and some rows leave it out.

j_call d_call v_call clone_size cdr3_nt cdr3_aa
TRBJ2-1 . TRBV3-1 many TGTGCCAGCAGCCAAGTTTATGCAGGGGGGGCAAGTGAGCAGTTCTTC CASSQVYAGGASEQFF
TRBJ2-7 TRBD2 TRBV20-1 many TGCAGTGCTAGCGGCGGGGGAACCGGCGAGCAGTACTTC CSASGGGTGEQYF
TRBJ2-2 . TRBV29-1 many TGCAGCGTTGATGAGGGAAACACCGGGGAGCTGTTTTTT CSVDEGNTGELFF
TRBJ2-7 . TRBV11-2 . TGTGCCAGCAGCCAGTTTCAGGGTCCCTACGAGCAGTACTTC CASSQFQGPYEQYF
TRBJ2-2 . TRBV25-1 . TGTGCCAGCCACAGGACCACCGGGGAGCTGTTTTTT CASHRTTGELFF
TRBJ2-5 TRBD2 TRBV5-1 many TGCGCCAGCAGCGCGGGAGGGCCTCAAGAGACCCAGTACTTC CASSAGGPQETQYF
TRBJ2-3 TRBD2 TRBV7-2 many TGTGCCAGCAGCTCCGGAAGGACTAGCGGGCGCACAGATACGCAGTATTTT CASSSGRTSGRTDTQYF
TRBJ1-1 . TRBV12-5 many TGTGCTAGTGGTGGGTCGGGCACCCCGGGAACTGAAGCTTTCTTT CASGGSGTPGTEAFF
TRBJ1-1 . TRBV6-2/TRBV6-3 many TGTGCCAGCAGTTACCAGGTGAGCACTGAAGCTTTCTTT CASSYQVSTEAFF
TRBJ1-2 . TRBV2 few TGTGCCAGCAGTGAGCGGACGGAATACTATGGCTACACCTTC CASSERTEYYGYTF
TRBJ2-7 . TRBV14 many TGTGCCAGCAGCCGGAGCGGAGTTTCGTACTTC CASSRSGVSYF
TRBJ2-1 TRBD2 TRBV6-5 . TGTGCCAGCAGTGACGGACTAGCGGGAGACCCAGGTGAGCAGTTCTTC CASSDGLAGDPGEQFF
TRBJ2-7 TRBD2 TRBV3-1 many TGTGCCAGCAGCCTAGCGGGAGGGCACTACGAGCAGTACTTC CASSLAGGHYEQYF
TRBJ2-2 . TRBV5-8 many TGTGCCAGCAGCTTAGCACGGAACACCGGGGAGCTGTTTTTT CASSLARNTGELFF
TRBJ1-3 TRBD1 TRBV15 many TGTGCCACCAGCAGAGATGGGACAGATGGAAACACCATATATTTT CATSRDGTDGNTIYF
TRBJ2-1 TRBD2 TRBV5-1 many TGCGCCAGCAGCTCCGCAGGGACTAGCGGGAGGAGGGATGAGCAGTTCTTC CASSSAGTSGRRDEQFF
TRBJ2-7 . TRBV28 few TGTGCCAGCAGGAGCGGGTCCTACGAGCAGTACTTC CASRSGSYEQYF
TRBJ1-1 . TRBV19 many TGTGCCAGTAGCCCCACTGGCCTTGTAGCTTTCTTT CASSPTGLVAFF
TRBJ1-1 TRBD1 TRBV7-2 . TGTGCCAGCAGCTTAGCCAACAGGGGAAGCACTGAAGCTTTCTTT CASSLANRGSTEAFF
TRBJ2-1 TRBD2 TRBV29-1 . TGCAGCGTTGAAGCGGGAGGCTACAATGAGCAGTTCTTC CSVEAGGYNEQFF
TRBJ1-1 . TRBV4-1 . TGCGCCAGCAGCCGGTCGGGGTTCAACACTGAAGCTTTCTTT CASSRSGFNTEAFF
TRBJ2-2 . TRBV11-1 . TGTGCCAGCAGCTTAAGACAGTACGGTAACACCGGGGAGCTGTTTTTT CASSLRQYGNTGELFF
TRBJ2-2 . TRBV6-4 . TGTGCCAGCAGTGAGGGGAGCGCGGCCGGGGAGCTGTTTTTT CASSEGSAAGELFF
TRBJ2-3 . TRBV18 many TGTGCCAGCTCACCACAGAGCGGGCTCACAGATACGCAGTATTTT CASSPQSGLTDTQYF
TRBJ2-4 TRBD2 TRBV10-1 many TGCGCCAGCAGTGAGATTACTAGCGGGAGGACGCACGTAGCCAAAAACATTCAGTACTTC CASSEITSGRTHVAKNIQYF
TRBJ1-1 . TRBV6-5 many TGTGCCAGCAGTCGTTCAGGGGCCTCACCGCTGAACACTGAAGCTTTCTTT CASSRSGASPLNTEAFF
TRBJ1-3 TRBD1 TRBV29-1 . TGCAGCGTTGATGACAGGGACTCTGGAAACACCATATATTTT CSVDDRDSGNTIYF
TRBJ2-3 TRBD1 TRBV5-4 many TGTGCCAGCAGCGCGGGGACAGGGACGGCAGATACGCAGTATTTT CASSAGTGTADTQYF
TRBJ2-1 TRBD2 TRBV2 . TGTGCATTGGGGACTAGCGGGAGCTTAGAGCAGTTCTTC CALGTSGSLEQFF